The rows below give T cell receptor beta chains drawn from one sample of a study of beta chain features in type 1 diabetes. The repertoire was sequenced with immunoSEQ multiplex PCR; TCRdb's copy has only in-frame clones and lacks some. This sample has fewer than 250,000 clones; 13% to 15% occur once, and the top ten carry around 0.03%. The sample consisted of naive CD4+ T cells from blood. The source of these receptors is a woman in her 40s in good health. CDR3s include the opening cysteine and the closing phenylalanine or tryptophan. The order of the fields is J gene, clone size, CDR3 length, V gene, D gene, CDR3 protein, CDR3 DNA. D genes are given only for firm matches. The listing skips clone size in some rows; elsewhere it reads once, few, many or a size class.

>TRBJ2-7|few|14|TRBV7-2|TRBD2
CASSSKRGGSEQYF
TGTGCCAGCAGCTCTAAGCGGGGGGGTTCCGAGCAGTACTTC
>TRBJ2-7|few|12|TRBV14|NA
CASSQVLYEQYF
TGTGCCAGCAGCCAAGTACTTTACGAGCAGTACTTC
>TRBJ2-2|NA|16|TRBV7-9|TRBD1
CASSTRQGSYTGELFF
TGTGCCAGCAGCACCCGACAGGGGTCTTATACCGGGGAGCTGTTTTTT
>TRBJ1-6|NA|16|TRBV10-3|NA
CAISESQTAYNSPLHF
TGTGCCATCAGTGAGTCACAGACAGCATATAATTCACCCCTCCACTTT
>TRBJ2-3|NA|14|TRBV5-1|NA
CASSFGGGTDTQYF
TGCGCCAGCAGCTTTGGAGGGGGCACAGATACGCAGTATTTT
>TRBJ1-3|few|15|TRBV9|NA
CASSVAESSGNTIYF
TGTGCCAGCAGCGTAGCCGAGAGCTCTGGAAACACCATATATTTT
>TRBJ2-3|few|16|TRBV4-3|TRBD2
CASSQGPAGGPDTQYF
TGCGCCAGCAGCCAAGGCCCAGCGGGGGGGCCAGATACGCAGTATTTT
>TRBJ1-1|NA|14|TRBV7-9|NA
CASSRTDMNTEAFF
TGTGCCAGCAGCCGTACTGACATGAACACTGAAGCTTTCTTT
>TRBJ2-1|few|16|TRBV7-6|TRBD2
CASSLAASGGYNEQFF
TGTGCCAGCAGCTTAGCGGCGAGCGGGGGCTACAATGAGCAGTTCTTC
>TRBJ1-5|few|13|TRBV7-2|NA
CASSLAPDQPQHF
TGTGCCAGCAGCTTAGCCCCGGATCAGCCCCAGCATTTT
>TRBJ1-1|few|14|TRBV5-1|NA
CASSLDQKGGEAFF
TGCGCCAGCAGCTTGGACCAGAAAGGGGGTGAAGCTTTCTTT
>TRBJ2-2|NA|12|TRBV7-2|TRBD2
CASSQGLRELFF
TGTGCCAGCAGCCAGGGACTACGGGAGCTGTTTTTT
>TRBJ2-3|NA|17|TRBV4-2|NA
CASSPYTSRERADTQYF
TGTGCCAGCAGCCCGTACACCTCCCGGGAAAGGGCAGATACGCAGTATTTT
>TRBJ2-1|NA|14|TRBV7-2|NA
CASRRTGPHNEQFF
TGTGCCAGCCGACGAACAGGCCCGCACAATGAGCAGTTCTTC
>TRBJ1-1|few|14|TRBV25-1|TRBD1
CASSARQGATEAFF
TGTGCCAGCAGTGCGCGGCAGGGGGCAACTGAAGCTTTCTTT
>TRBJ2-7|few|15|TRBV7-9|TRBD1
CASSSSGQGAYEQYF
TGTGCCAGCAGCTCGTCGGGACAGGGGGCTTACGAGCAGTACTTC
>TRBJ1-2|few|12|TRBV29-1|NA
CSAYRESYGYTF
TGCAGCGCTTACAGGGAGAGCTATGGCTACACCTTC
>TRBJ2-3|NA|14|TRBV6-6|NA
CASSSHSSTDTQYF
TGTGCCAGCAGTTCCCACTCTAGCACAGATACGCAGTATTTT
>TRBJ1-2|few|15|TRBV7-9|NA
CASSLGGPAGYGYTF
TGTGCCAGCAGCTTAGGGGGGCCCGCCGGCTATGGCTACACCTTC
>TRBJ1-1|NA|14|TRBV15|NA
CATSNKGRQPVAFF
TGTGCCACCAGCAATAAAGGACGACAGCCCGTGGCTTTCTTT